Listed below are T cell receptor beta chains from one sample, sequenced in a study of T cells in localized non-small cell lung cancer. Produced via immunoSEQ multiplex PCR; TCRdb's table is partial and in-frame only. The data hold 600 to 650 clones, with roughly a quarter observed a single time. The material was lung tumor tissue, obtained before any cancer treatment. The receptors originated from a woman aged 35-75 years with stage III lung adenocarcinoma. Each CDR3 is given with its conserved first and last residue. The order of the fields is clone size, J gene, V gene, D gene, CDR3 DNA, CDR3 protein. A D gene is named only where the DNA matches it firmly. Rows may omit the clone size; those that give it use once, few, many or a size class.

NA TRBJ2-3 TRBV6-1 NA TGTGCCAGCAGTGAAGGGGCCGGGGCCACAGATACGCAGTATTTT CASSEGAGATDTQYF
NA TRBJ1-1 TRBV6-8 NA TGTGCCAGCAGTTACTCAGGGGCGGGTATGAACACTGAAGCTTTCTTT CASSYSGAGMNTEAFF
NA TRBJ1-2 TRBV19 NA TGTGCCAGTAGTCCTCGGGATCGCAATGTGAAGATCGATTTTGGCTACACCTTC CASSPRDRNVKIDFGYTF
NA TRBJ1-5 TRBV6-8 TRBD1 TGTGCCATCAGTACAGGGGACAGCAATCAGCCCCAGCATTTT CAISTGDSNQPQHF
NA TRBJ1-2 TRBV14 NA TGTGCCAGCAGCCCAGAGACGGGTAAAGGCGACTATGGCTACACCTTC CASSPETGKGDYGYTF
medium-sized TRBJ1-2 TRBV11-3 TRBD1 TGTGCCAGCAGCTTAGTCTACAGGGGAGCTAACTATGGCTACACCTTC CASSLVYRGANYGYTF
few TRBJ2-7 TRBV23-1 TRBD2 TGCGCCAGCAGCCAAGAACCGGGACTAGCGGGAGGCGAGCAGTACTTC CASSQEPGLAGGEQYF
few TRBJ2-7 TRBV15 TRBD1 TGTGCCACTAGCAGGACAGGGGATTCGGGCGAGCAGTACTTC CATSRTGDSGEQYF
few TRBJ2-7 TRBV28 TRBD1 TGTGCCAGCAGCGGGACAGGGGCCTACGAGCAGTACTTC CASSGTGAYEQYF
NA TRBJ1-1 TRBV6-8 NA TGTGCCAGCAGTTACGAGGGGAAAAACACTGAAGCTTTCTTT CASSYEGKNTEAFF
NA TRBJ1-1 TRBV6-8 NA TGTGCCAGCAGTGCCTCAACTGGGAGGGTCACCAGTGAAGCTTTCTTT CASSASTGRVTSEAFF
once TRBJ2-3 TRBV19 NA TGTGCCAGTAGTATAAAGGCAGGGGGCACAGATACGCAGTATTTT CASSIKAGGTDTQYF
NA TRBJ2-2 TRBV14 NA TGTGCCACCAGTCAGCAGGTCACCGGGGAGCTGTTTTTT CATSQQVTGELFF
large TRBJ2-1 TRBV11-3 TRBD2 TGTGCCAGCAGCTTAGTGGGACTAGCGGCCATGGATGAGCAGTTCTTC CASSLVGLAAMDEQFF
NA TRBJ1-5 TRBV19 NA TGTGCCAGTAGTGCGGACACCGTCGGTCAGCCCCAGCATTTT CASSADTVGQPQHF
large TRBJ2-5 TRBV11-3 TRBD1 TGTGCCAGCAGCTTGGGGACAGGCAAAGAGACCCAGTACTTC CASSLGTGKETQYF
NA TRBJ1-4 TRBV5-1 NA TGCGCCAGCAGCTTGGGAGGTGGGGGTACTGGTGAAAAACTGTTTTTT CASSLGGGGTGEKLFF
large TRBJ2-1 TRBV9 TRBD2 TGTGCCAGCATTAAGCAGCCTAGCGGTATACACAATGAGCAGTTCTTC CASIKQPSGIHNEQFF
few TRBJ1-2 TRBV9 NA TGTGCCAGCAGCGTACTTGGGACCGGGGAGGGCTACACCTTC CASSVLGTGEGYTF
few TRBJ1-1 TRBV10-3 NA TGTGCCATCAGTGAGTTAAGAGACACTGAAGCTTTCTTT CAISELRDTEAFF
large TRBJ2-2 TRBV11-3 NA TGTGCCAGCAGCTTCGGAGACCGTTTCACCGGGGAGCTGTTTTTT CASSFGDRFTGELFF
NA TRBJ2-1 TRBV2 TRBD2 TGTGCCAGCGGGACTAGCGGGGGGTTTGAGCAGTTCTTC CASGTSGGFEQFF
NA TRBJ2-1 TRBV30 NA TGTGCCTGGAGTGTTAAAAGGGGCTCCTACAATGAGCAGTTCTTC CAWSVKRGSYNEQFF
NA TRBJ2-6 TRBV11-3 NA TGTGCCAGCAGCTTGAGCGTCGGGTCTGGGGCCAACGTCCTGACTTTC CASSLSVGSGANVLTF
NA TRBJ1-4 TRBV28 NA TGTGCCAGCAGTTTATCTCCTGAGCTGGGAAAACTGTTTTTT CASSLSPELGKLFF
NA TRBJ2-4 TRBV10-1 NA TGCGCCAGCAGTGAGTATAAGGAAACGAACATTCAGTACTTC CASSEYKETNIQYF
few TRBJ1-3 TRBV9 NA TGTGCCAGCAGCCCCCAAGGGGCTTCCGGAAACACCATATATTTT CASSPQGASGNTIYF
NA TRBJ1-2 TRBV18 NA TGTGCCAGCTCACCACCGGGGACGGAGTCTCACTATGGCTACACCTTC CASSPPGTESHYGYTF
few TRBJ1-4 TRBV11-3 NA TGTGCCAGCAGCCACGAAGGGGGGGGTGAAAAACTGTTTTTT CASSHEGGGEKLFF
few TRBJ2-2 TRBV14 TRBD2 TGTGCCAGCAGCCAAGCCGGGAGGGCGCGGGAGCTGTTTTTT CASSQAGRARELFF
NA TRBJ2-3 TRBV28 NA TGTGCCAGCAGCTCCCCTCCAGAATTAACAGATACGCAGTATTTT CASSSPPELTDTQYF
few TRBJ2-7 TRBV30 TRBD2 TGTGCCTGGGGACTAGCGGACTACGAGCAGTACTTC CAWGLADYEQYF
NA TRBJ1-5 TRBV11-3 NA TGTGCCAGCAGCCCCGGGCCTTTCAATCAGCCCCAGCATTTT CASSPGPFNQPQHF
few TRBJ1-4 TRBV11-3 TRBD1 TGTGCCAGCAGCTTGCGGGACAGGCCAACTAATGAAAAACTGTTTTTT CASSLRDRPTNEKLFF
few TRBJ1-4 TRBV11-3 TRBD1 TGTGCCAGCAGCATAGGGACAGCAACTAATGAAAAACTGTTTTTT CASSIGTATNEKLFF
few TRBJ2-5 TRBV11-3 TRBD1 TGTGCCAGCAGCTTAGGAGGGGGACAGGAGACCCAGTACTTC CASSLGGGQETQYF